Sequencing of this T cell receptor beta chain was carried out in a study of CD8 T cells in ankylosing spondylitis. The study's findings and limits: Past research had described some motif variants in reactive arthritis synovial fluid and blood.

V was pared by 4 bases and J by 2 bases, with 8 bases of the junction left unmatched. The length of the CDR3 is 15 residues. Germline assignment: CDR1 SGHTA and CDR2 FQGNSA. A note on this clonotype: Its antigen is currently unknown.

A single record per CDR3 protein comes from TCRdb applying MiXCR to the 5' RACE reads. The table has approximately 220,000 distinct CDR3 sequences, more than 25% seen once. The chain uses TRBV7-2 and TRBJ2-7; 7 bases match TRBD1. The TCR comes from a male donor with ankylosing spondylitis or in good health (not recorded which). What was sequenced was blood, either unsorted or a sorted T cell fraction (not recorded which). Here the CDR3 DNA reads TGTGCCAGCAGCTCCCGGACAGGTTGGGCCTACGAGCAGTACTTC. The encoded protein is CASSSRTGWAYEQYF.